One sample yielded the 20 T cell receptor beta chains listed below, sequenced in a study of cytotoxic CD8 clonotypes in ibrutinib-treated CLL. Profiled with immunoSEQ multiplex PCR; TCRdb holds only in-frame clones, not every one. The repertoire holds 45,000 or so clones, with almost 70% as singletons. The sample in question was PBMCs, obtained after 12 months of ibrutinib treatment. The receptors were sampled from a human donor with chronic lymphocytic leukemia.

V and J are TRBV27 and TRBJ2-3; D gene unclear. Germline loops: CDR1 MNHEY, CDR2 SMNVEV (reference sequence). The germline V and J ends were trimmed by 4 bases and 4 bases, with 6 bases remaining between them. The CDR3 consists of 12 residues. CDR3 DNA sequence: TGTGCCAGCAGTTCCCCACCAGATACGCAGTATTTT. This translates into CASSSPPDTQYF.

This clone was seen a few times. The rearrangement links TRBV18 to TRBJ1-3; weak D call: TRBD1 (6 bases). Per germline, CDR1 KGHSH and CDR2 LQKENI. The CDR3 is made up of 15 amino acids. The V end lost 1 base, the J end lost 2 bases, and 9 bases lay between the germline ends. The CDR3 loop is CASSPRQGTGNTIYF. In nucleotides, the CDR3 is TGTGCCAGCTCACCACGGCAGGGGACTGGAAACACCATATATTTT.

This clone was counted a single time. The chain has TRBV7-3 and TRBJ2-3; D uncertain. CDR1 and CDR2 (germline): SGHTA, FQGTGA. The V end lost 2 bases, the J end lost 2 bases, and 11 bases lay between the germline ends. The length of the CDR3 is 15 residues. The CDR3 bases are TGTGCCAGCAGCTTAGGAGACACATACACAGATACGCAGTATTTT. Its translation is CASSLGDTYTDTQYF. Looking up the rest from reference TRBV7-3 and TRBJ2-3 gives the full variable domain: GAGVSQTPSNKVTEKGKYVELRCDPISGHTALYWYRQSLGQGPEFLIYFQGTGAADDSGLPNDRFFAVRPEGSVSTLKIQRTERGDSAVYLCASSLGDTYTDTQYFGPGTRLTVL.

The V call is TRBV19, the J call TRBJ1-2, with 8 bases identical to TRBD1. CDR3 length: 15 amino acids. The germline V gene encodes CDR1 LNHDA and CDR2 SQIVND (reference sequence). V shed 0 bases, J shed 5 bases, and the junction held 5 bases outside the gene matches. For the CDR3, the DNA is TGTGCCAGTAGTATAGATGCAGGGGGCGGTTATGGCTACACCTTC. It encodes CASSIDAGGGYGYTF.

The rearrangement links TRBV27 to TRBJ1-6, with a possible D match to TRBD1 (5 bases). The CDR3 contains 13 residues. CDR1 is MNHEY and CDR2 is SMNVEV in the germline V gene (reference sequence). Deletions cut 4 bases from V and 9 bases from J, with 10 bases between. Here the CDR3 DNA reads TGTGCCAGCAGTTGGGGGAATAGTTCACCCCTCCACTTT. Protein: CASSWGNSSPLHF.

The chain recombines TRBV18 with TRBJ1-1; D possibly corresponds to TRBD1 (5 bases). The V end was cut by 0 bases, the J end by 5 bases, with 13 bases between. The V gene's germline CDR1 is KGHSH and CDR2 LQKENI. CDR3 size: 15 residues. The CDR3 spells CASSPPPQGWTEAFF. CDR3 nucleotide sequence: TGTGCCAGCTCACCACCGCCGCAGGGTTGGACTGAAGCTTTCTTT.

The V call is TRBV5-1, the J call TRBJ2-7; tentatively, D is TRBD1 (5 bases). CDR1 is SGHRS and CDR2 is YFSETQ in the germline V gene. V shed 0 bases and J shed 4 bases, with 5 bases lying between them. This CDR3 spans 12 amino acids. The CDR3 DNA is TGCGCCAGCAGCTTGGAGGGGTACGAGCAGTACTTC. Amino acids: CASSLEGYEQYF.

CDR3 nucleotide sequence: TGTGCCAGCAGCTTGTCGGGGGGAAAGGGCATTCAGTACTTC. Translated: CASSLSGGKGIQYF. The chain employs TRBV7-2 and TRBJ2-4; 7 bases agree with TRBD2. The CDR3 spans 14 residues. Germline V gene lookup returns CDR1 SGHTA and CDR2 FQGNSA. The V and J ends lost 3 bases and 9 bases, in that order; junction bases with no gene match: 8.

The CDR3 DNA reads as TGTGCCATCCGAAGTGGAAGTTCCTACGAGCAGTACTTC. This translates into CAIRSGSSYEQYF. The chain recombines TRBV27 with TRBJ2-7, with D unclear. Trimming stripped 10 bases from V and 1 base from J, with 14 bases between. Germline CDR1 and CDR2: MNHEY and SMNVEV (reference sequence). This CDR3 comprises 13 residues.

V and J are TRBV5-4 and TRBJ1-2, with D maybe TRBD1 (5 bases). This CDR3 region has 15 residues. Germline V gene sequence: CDR1 SGHNT, CDR2 YYREEE (reference sequence). Trimming took 2 bases from V and 5 from J, leaving 16 bases between them. CDR3 sequence: CASSFEGQRGYGYTF. In DNA, the CDR3 is TGTGCCAGCAGCTTTGAGGGCCAGCGGGGGTATGGCTACACCTTC.

CDR3 loop: CASSAGDRGRGYTF. Here the CDR3 DNA reads TGTGCCAGCAGCGCGGGTGACAGGGGGCGAGGCTACACCTTC. The chain couples TRBV7-2 to TRBJ1-2; TRBD1 aligns across 10 bases. Germline loops: CDR1 SGHTA, CDR2 FQGNSA. Trimming removed 5 bases from V and 8 bases from J; junction bases left unmatched: 8. The CDR3 loop spans 14 amino acids.

The chain joins TRBV30 to TRBJ1-1; TRBD1 is a possible D gene (5 bases). Germline lookup yields CDR1 GTSNPN and CDR2 SVGIG (reference sequence). V was shortened by 8 bases and J by 0 bases, with 13 bases between the two germline ends. This CDR3 is built from 13 residues. DNA of the CDR3: TGTGCCAAGACGGGGGGTTTGAACACTGAAGCTTTCTTT. Its translation: CAKTGGLNTEAFF.

The genes are TRBV7-9 and TRBJ1-2; possibly TRBD1 for D (5 bases). The CDR3 contains 17 residues. Germline CDR1 and CDR2: SEHNR and FQNEAQ (reference sequence). V gave up 1 base and J gave up 4 bases, with 19 bases separating them. CDR3 residues: CASSLGDGERNGYGYTF. The CDR3, as DNA: TGTGCCAGCAGCTTAGGGGACGGGGAAAGAAACGGCTATGGCTACACCTTC. Filled out from reference TRBV7-9 and TRBJ1-2, the complete variable domain reads DTGVSQNPRHKITKRGQNVTFRCDPISEHNRLYWYRQTLGQGPEFLTYFQNEAQLEKSRLLSDRFSAERPKGSFSTLEIQRTEQGDSAMYLCASSLGDGERNGYGYTFGSGTRLTVV.

The gene calls are TRBV28 and TRBJ2-7; no clear D. The length of the CDR3 is 11 residues. Germline CDR1 MDHEN, CDR2 SYDVKM. The ends were cut back, 6 bases at V and 2 bases at J, with 5 bases in the middle. The CDR3 region is CASSTTYEQYF. As DNA, the CDR3 is TGTGCCAGCAGCACCACCTACGAGCAGTACTTC. Filled out from reference TRBV28 and TRBJ2-7, the complete variable domain reads DVKVTQSSRYLVKRTGEKVFLECVQDMDHENMFWYRQDPGLGLRLIYFSYDVKMKEKGDIPEGYSVSREKKERFSLILESASTNQTSMYLCASSTTYEQYFGPGTRLTVT.

This clone was counted once. This sequence joins TRBV19 and TRBJ1-1, with 7 bases fitting TRBD1. Unmatched junction bases numbered 11, after V lost 3 bases and J lost 1 base. Germline V gene data show CDR1 as LNHDA and CDR2 as SQIVND (reference sequence). The CDR3 runs 17 residues. CDR3 sequence: CASSIFLGRGQNTEAFF. The CDR3 DNA is TGTGCCAGTAGTATCTTTCTAGGGAGGGGGCAGAACACTGAAGCTTTCTTT.

This clone was seen more than once but under ten times. The chain couples TRBV18 to TRBJ2-5; D unclear. The CDR3 spans 12 residues. The ends were cut back, 3 bases at V and 4 bases at J, with 6 bases in the middle. CDR1 is KGHSH, CDR2 LQKENI, per germline. The CDR3 DNA is TGTGCCAGCTCACCTCGTACAGAGACCCAGTACTTC. As protein: CASSPRTETQYF.

This clone was observed once. The chain uses TRBV28 and TRBJ2-7; TRBD1 matches 11 bases. J gave up 4 bases and V 4 bases, and 3 bases lay outside the gene matches. The germline V gene has CDR1 MDHEN and CDR2 SYDVKM. The CDR3 sequence is 14 residues long. The CDR3 nucleotides read TGTGCCAGCAGTTCCGGGACAGGGGGTTACGAGCAGTACTTC. Its translation is CASSSGTGGYEQYF. The full variable domain, rest sourced from reference TRBV28 and TRBJ2-7, is DVKVTQSSRYLVKRTGEKVFLECVQDMDHENMFWYRQDPGLGLRLIYFSYDVKMKEKGDIPEGYSVSREKKERFSLILESASTNQTSMYLCASSSGTGGYEQYFGPGTRLTVT.

This chain links TRBV18 with TRBJ2-7, with unresolved D. The CDR3 has 13 amino acids. V lost 4 bases and J 3 bases, leaving 10 bases between the germline ends. The V gene's germline CDR1 is KGHSH and CDR2 LQKENI. The CDR3 DNA is TGTGCCAGCTCACTACGGAATGACTACGAGCAGTACTTC. Translation gives CASSLRNDYEQYF.

This clone was counted only a few times. The rearrangement links TRBV6-5 to TRBJ2-7; D possibly corresponds to TRBD1 (6 bases). This CDR3 has 14 amino acids. The germline V gene has CDR1 MNHEY and CDR2 SVGAGI. Deletions cut 5 bases from V and 5 bases from J, with 16 bases between. The CDR3: CASSPNRAPHEQYF. The CDR3, as DNA: TGTGCCAGCAGTCCAAACAGGGCACCACACGAGCAGTACTTC.

This clone occurred a few times. The V call is TRBV16, the J call TRBJ2-7; 7 bases fit TRBD1. CDR1 KGHSY and CDR2 FQNENV come from the germline V gene. The CDR3 is 14 amino acids. After removal of 0 bases from V and 5 bases from J, the junction contained 4 bases not matched to a gene. The CDR3 spells CASSQSGQRDEQYF. The DNA for the CDR3 is TGTGCCAGCAGCCAATCGGGACAGAGGGACGAGCAGTACTTC.